This T cell receptor (beta chain) was documented in a study of CXCR3-negative and CXCR3-positive naive CD8 T cells. Overall study findings and caveats: Comparably high diversity was seen in both naive subsets, and much lower diversity in memory CD8+ cells. Naive subsets had comparable surface CD5, so TRB CDR3 properties gauged TCR strength.

Per CD8+ T cell subset, triplicate sorts of 300,000 or so cells each were done. Cells that were CD45RO-CCR7+CD27+CD95- constituted naive CD8+ T cells. TRB cDNA libraries were made by UMI-labeled 5' RACE. TCRdb reprocessed the 5' RACE reads and keeps a single row for each CDR3 protein, giving no DNA. Seen in this sample are more than 45,000 distinct CDR3 sequences; the ten most common clones hold about 0.42%. Per the germline V gene, CDR1 is SQVTM and CDR2 is ANQGSEA. CDR3 length: 18 amino acids. Notes on this clonotype: Its antigen is as yet unknown.

Sequencing input: naive CXCR3- CD8+ T cells from blood. The subset is: CD45RO-CCR7+CD27+CD95- naive CD8+ T cells lacking CXCR3 (TNR3-). The receptor was isolated from a human donor in good health. Some clones in this sample may be carry-over from other donors' samples. The chain is built from TRBV29-1 and TRBJ2-5; TCRdb calls TRBD2, which cannot be checked without DNA. The chain's CDR3 is CSVEDQDSETSAQETQYF.